The 5 T cell receptor beta chains presented below share a single source sample, sequenced in a study of blood T cells in healthy people across ages (dated by TCRdb to the mid-2010s). Receptor amplification or capture employed 5' RACE. Data came from an Illumina HiSeq 2500. A second 7 to 11 cycle PCR used a sample-barcoded 5' primer and a J-beta primer mix. Clones were called with MiXCR by TCRdb after fastp trimmed the public reads at Q25, and only in-frame beta chains were retained. Rows with one shared CDR3 protein collapse into an entry with the most common genes and DNA. The sample contains roughly 1,500,000 distinct CDR3 sequences, around 39% of them found a single time. The ten most abundant clones make up 6.5% to 10% of the sample. Sequencing was carried out using blood. The receptors originated from a young woman in good health.

The chain combines TRBV5-1 with TRBJ2-7; 7 bases are shared with TRBD2. Trimming cost V 1 base and J 0 bases; bases outside gene matches: 4. The CDR3 consists of 15 residues. Per germline, CDR1 SGHRS and CDR2 YFSETQ. In nucleotides, the CDR3 is TGCGCCAGCAGCTTGACTAGCGAGGCCTCCTACGAGCAGTACTTC. This sequence encodes CASSLTSEASYEQYF. Full variable domain (remainder filled in from reference TRBV5-1 and TRBJ2-7): KAGVTQTPRYLIKTRGQQVTLSCSPISGHRSVSWYQQTPGQGLQFLFEYFSETQRNKGNFPGRFSGRQFSNSRSEMNVSTLELGDSALYLCASSLTSEASYEQYFGPGTRLTVT.

This rearrangement joins TRBV6-5 to TRBJ2-1; 10 bases agree with TRBD2. V shed 0 bases, J shed 5 bases, and the junction held 1 base outside the gene matches. This CDR3 is built from 15 residues. Germline loops: CDR1 MNHEY, CDR2 SVGAGI. CDR3 in amino acids: CASSYSGTSDNEQFF. CDR3 nucleotide sequence: TGTGCCAGCAGTTACTCCGGGACTAGCGACAATGAGCAGTTCTTC.

The chain uses TRBV7-9 and TRBJ2-1; D is perhaps TRBD2 (6 bases). V shed 2 bases and J shed 8 bases, with 10 bases lying between them. CDR1 is SEHNR and CDR2 is FQNEAQ in the germline V gene (reference sequence). CDR3 length: 13 residues. The CDR3 DNA reads as TGTGCCAGCAGCTTACTAGCGTGGTATGAGCAGTTCTTC. Protein sequence: CASSLLAWYEQFF.

This chain joins TRBV15 and TRBJ1-5; weak D call: TRBD1 (6 bases). The CDR3 totals 15 residues. Trimming left V 5 bases short and J 4 bases short, with 15 bases between. The germline gives CDR1 LNHNV, CDR2 YYDKDF (reference sequence). CDR3 residues: CATSSDRYTNQPQHF. In DNA, the CDR3 is TGTGCCACCAGCTCCGACAGGTATACTAATCAGCCCCAGCATTTT.

The chain uses TRBV4-2 and TRBJ1-4; D is perhaps TRBD1 (5 bases). Per germline, CDR1 LGHNA and CDR2 YNFKEQ. CDR3 length equals 14 residues. The V and J ends lost 1 base and 11 bases respectively, with 14 bases between them. CDR3 in DNA: TGTGCCAGCAGCCAAGCTGGCGGGGAGGGGAAACTGTTTTTT. It codes for CASSQAGGEGKLFF.